This is a list of T cell receptor beta chains from one sample in a study of shared clonotypes between healthy human individuals. Sequencing used immunoSEQ multiplex PCR; TCRdb keeps in-frame clones, though not all of them. The table shows around 1.5 million clones, with 95% to 99% occurring only once. The source material was naive CD4+ T cells sorted from blood. The receptors stem from a man aged 25 to 45 in good health. Both conserved end residues are part of each CDR3. D genes are given only for firm matches. Only part of the rows carry a size: once, few, many, or a class if the clone is expanded.

j_gene: TRBJ2-6
abundance: -
d_gene: -
len: 18
v_gene: TRBV11-2
CDR3nt: TGTGCCAGCAGAAATCCGGGACGGGATCTCTCTGGGGCCAACGTCCTGACTTTC
CDR3aa: CASRNPGRDLSGANVLTF

j_gene: TRBJ1-5
abundance: once
d_gene: -
len: 15
v_gene: TRBV28
CDR3nt: TGTGCCAGCAGTCCCGAAGGCCGGGGCAATCAGCCCCAGCATTTT
CDR3aa: CASSPEGRGNQPQHF

j_gene: TRBJ2-1
abundance: -
d_gene: TRBD1
len: 13
v_gene: TRBV10-3
CDR3nt: TGTGCCATCAGGGGGGACAGGGGCAATGAGCAGTTCTTC
CDR3aa: CAIRGDRGNEQFF

j_gene: TRBJ2-7
abundance: -
d_gene: -
len: 13
v_gene: TRBV28
CDR3nt: TGTGCCAGCAACGAGCTTCAGAGCTACGAGCAGTACTTC
CDR3aa: CASNELQSYEQYF

j_gene: TRBJ2-2
abundance: -
d_gene: TRBD2
len: 15
v_gene: TRBV19
CDR3nt: TGTGCCAGTAGCCTGACTAGCCCCCGGTCCGGGGAGCTGTTTTTT
CDR3aa: CASSLTSPRSGELFF

j_gene: TRBJ2-7
abundance: once
d_gene: -
len: 14
v_gene: TRBV27
CDR3nt: TGTGCCAGCAGGCCCGAACACGGGACCTACGAGCAGTACTTC
CDR3aa: CASRPEHGTYEQYF

j_gene: TRBJ2-7
abundance: -
d_gene: -
len: 17
v_gene: TRBV14
CDR3nt: TGTGCCAGCAGCCAATTCCCCCTAGCGCTGTCCTCCTACGAGCAGTACTTC
CDR3aa: CASSQFPLALSSYEQYF

j_gene: TRBJ2-5
abundance: -
d_gene: -
len: 17
v_gene: TRBV27
CDR3nt: TGTGCCAGCAGTTTATTGTCGGGGCCTTCGGTGTTAGAGACCCAGTACTTC
CDR3aa: CASSLLSGPSVLETQYF

j_gene: TRBJ2-3
abundance: -
d_gene: TRBD2
len: 16
v_gene: TRBV28
CDR3nt: TGTGCCAGCAGTAGCTGGACTAGCGGGGCGACAGATACGCAGTATTTT
CDR3aa: CASSSWTSGATDTQYF

j_gene: TRBJ2-2
abundance: once
d_gene: TRBD1
len: 14
v_gene: TRBV10-2
CDR3nt: TGCGCCAGCAGAGGGACAGGGAACACCGGGGAGCTGTTTTTT
CDR3aa: CASRGTGNTGELFF

j_gene: TRBJ2-5
abundance: -
d_gene: -
len: 11
v_gene: TRBV19
CDR3nt: TGTGCCAGTAGGTCCATGGAGACCCAGTACTTC
CDR3aa: CASRSMETQYF

j_gene: TRBJ2-1
abundance: -
d_gene: TRBD2
len: 12
v_gene: TRBV29-1
CDR3nt: TGCACCGGGAGGCGGGAGATCGATGAGCAGTTCTTC
CDR3aa: CTGRREIDEQFF

j_gene: TRBJ2-7
abundance: -
d_gene: TRBD2
len: 15
v_gene: TRBV5-5
CDR3nt: TGTGCCAGCAGCGGGGGACTAGCGGGAGGGCGCGAGCAGTACTTC
CDR3aa: CASSGGLAGGREQYF

j_gene: TRBJ2-1
abundance: -
d_gene: TRBD1
len: 13
v_gene: TRBV29-1
CDR3nt: TGCAGCGTCCGGACAGGGGACTACAATGAGCAGTTCTTC
CDR3aa: CSVRTGDYNEQFF

j_gene: TRBJ2-1
abundance: -
d_gene: TRBD1
len: 16
v_gene: TRBV28
CDR3nt: TGTGCCAGCAGTTTATACCCCGGGACAGGGGGCTCTGAGCAGTTCTTC
CDR3aa: CASSLYPGTGGSEQFF

j_gene: TRBJ2-3
abundance: -
d_gene: -
len: 16
v_gene: TRBV21-1
CDR3nt: TGTGCCAGCAGCAAAGCGCCCTGCGGGAAGGTGCATACGCAGTATTTT
CDR3aa: CASSKAPCGKVHTQYF

j_gene: TRBJ2-7
abundance: -
d_gene: TRBD1
len: 16
v_gene: TRBV30
CDR3nt: TGTGCCTGGAGTGTAGGGTGGCAGGGGGCTAGCTACGAGCAGTACTTC
CDR3aa: CAWSVGWQGASYEQYF